Below, 19 T cell receptor beta chains from the same sample are listed, as sequenced in a study of blood T cell repertoires in COVID-19. This table comes from immunoSEQ multiplex PCR, and its TCRdb copy is limited to in-frame clones, with some not included. This table holds 200,000 to 300,000 clones, around 81% found once. The sample taken for sequencing was peripheral blood. The source is a woman aged 55-70 years with active or convalescent COVID-19.

This clone was found a few times. The chain carries TRBV9 and TRBJ2-1; possibly TRBD2 for D (5 bases). CDR1 and CDR2 (germline): SGDLS, YYNGEE. Trimming took off 4 bases at V and 7 bases at J, with 12 bases between the two ends. This CDR3 is built from 13 residues. CDR3 residues: CASSFSPGNEQFF. CDR3 in DNA: TGTGCCAGCAGCTTTAGCCCGGGGAATGAGCAGTTCTTC.

The chain joins TRBV21-1 to TRBJ1-2; TRBD1, the D gene given by the table, was not confirmed from the DNA. TRBV21-1 is termed a pseudogene. CDR3 length: 17 residues. CDR3 coding DNA: TGTGCCAGCAGCAAAGCGGGGACAGGGGGCGTCGGGAATGGCTACACCTTC. Its protein is CASSKAGTGGVGNGYTF.

V usage is TRBV10-3 and J usage is TRBJ2-3; 12 nucleotides agree with TRBD2. The CDR3 sequence is 15 residues long. Trimming at V came to 6 bases and at J to 4 bases, leaving 5 bases not matched to a gene. Germline CDR1 reads ENHRY; CDR2 reads SYGVKD. This CDR3 reads CAIRASGGAPDTQYF. CDR3 coding DNA: TGTGCCATCAGGGCTAGCGGGGGGGCCCCAGATACGCAGTATTTT.

This clone was picked up many times. The chain carries TRBV5-1 and TRBJ1-1; 10 bases agree with TRBD1. The CDR3 totals 15 residues. Germline assignment: CDR1 SGHRS and CDR2 YFSETQ. Trimming removed 2 bases from V and 3 bases from J; junction bases left unmatched: 4. CDR3 amino acids: CASSFQGTGDTEAFF. The DNA of the CDR3 is TGCGCCAGCAGCTTCCAAGGGACAGGGGACACTGAAGCTTTCTTT. Based on the CDR3 plus reference TRBV5-1 and TRBJ1-1, the full variable domain is KAGVTQTPRYLIKTRGQQVTLSCSPISGHRSVSWYQQTPGQGLQFLFEYFSETQRNKGNFPGRFSGRQFSNSRSEMNVSTLELGDSALYLCASSFQGTGDTEAFFGQGTRLTVV.

This sequence joins TRBV11-3 and TRBJ2-7; 7 positions match TRBD2. In germline, CDR1 is SGHNT, CDR2 YENEEA. This CDR3 has 14 residues. V dropped 5 bases and J dropped 3; count of bases not matched to a gene: 7. The CDR3 coding sequence is TGTGCCAGCAGCCCCTTCGCGGGAGTCTACGAGCAGTACTTC. Residues: CASSPFAGVYEQYF.

The V and J genes are TRBV13 and TRBJ1-6; 7 nucleotides agree with TRBD1. Germline assignment: CDR1 PRHDT and CDR2 FYEKMQ (reference sequence). The length of the CDR3 is 19 residues. Trimming removed 5 bases from V and 5 bases from J; junction bases left unmatched: 18. CDR3 residues: CASSGHRQGSGSHNSPLHF. CDR3 bases: TGTGCCAGCAGCGGACACCGACAGGGTTCTGGCTCACATAATTCACCCCTCCACTTT.

The V gene is TRBV11-2, the J gene TRBJ2-2; maybe TRBD1 (6 bases). The CDR3 spans 15 residues. V lost 2 bases, J lost 5 bases, and 12 bases lay in between. Germline CDR1 reads SGHAT; CDR2 reads FQNNGV. CDR3 DNA sequence: TGTGCCAGCAGCTTACAGTTGGGGACAACCGGGGAGCTGTTTTTT. Its protein is CASSLQLGTTGELFF.

This chain uses TRBV15 with TRBJ1-6; D is perhaps TRBD1 (5 bases). Trimming shortened V by 3 bases and J by 8 bases, and 11 bases separated the two germline ends. Germline V lookup: CDR1 LNHNV, CDR2 YYDKDF (reference sequence). The CDR3 loop spans 14 amino acids. CDR3 loop: CATSRGGGDSPLHF. Here the CDR3 DNA reads TGTGCCACCAGCAGGGGGGGAGGAGATTCACCCCTCCACTTT.

The rearrangement joins TRBV18 to TRBJ1-2; 7 bases match TRBD1. Germline V gene data show CDR1 as KGHSH and CDR2 as LQKENI. The CDR3 is 15 amino acids. V lost 5 bases, J lost 2 bases, and 8 bases stayed unmatched. Written as DNA, the CDR3 is TGTGCCAGCTCAACGGACAGGTCAACAAACTATGGCTACACCTTC. It encodes CASSTDRSTNYGYTF. Drawing the rest from reference TRBV18 and TRBJ1-2, the complete variable domain is NAGVMQNPRHLVRRRGQEARLRCSPMKGHSHVYWYRQLPEEGLKFMVYLQKENIIDESGMPKERFSAEFPKEGPSILRIQQVVRGDSAAYFCASSTDRSTNYGYTFGSGTRLTVV.

The chain has TRBV19 and TRBJ2-3, with 11 bases that match TRBD1. The CDR3 length is 15 residues. Germline trimming cut 6 bases from V and 4 bases from J; bases unmatched to any gene: 6. Per the germline V gene, CDR1 is LNHDA and CDR2 is SQIVND (reference sequence). The CDR3 DNA follows: TGTGCCAGTAGCATTATGGGACAGGGGGCAGATACGCAGTATTTT. Translation: CASSIMGQGADTQYF.

The chain employs TRBV5-3 and TRBJ2-7, with 7 bases fitting TRBD2. TRBV5-3 is an open reading frame, and its role is uncertain. The V gene end was trimmed by 0 bases and the J gene end by 4 bases; junction bases not matched to a gene: 13. The CDR3 loop spans 17 amino acids. The CDR3 is CARSLETAGRKIYEQYF. The DNA for the CDR3 is TGTGCCAGAAGCTTGGAAACAGCGGGGCGGAAGATATACGAGCAGTACTTC.

This chain uses TRBV18 with TRBJ2-1; TRBD2 is a possible D gene (6 bases). This CDR3 has 16 amino acids. Germline V gives CDR1 KGHSH, CDR2 LQKENI. Trimming removed 4 bases from V and 5 bases from J, with 18 bases in between. CDR3 residues: CASSLVGAGLDNEQFF. CDR3 sequence (DNA): TGTGCCAGCTCACTAGTCGGAGCGGGCCTAGACAATGAGCAGTTCTTC.

This clone was counted only a few times. The rearrangement links TRBV28 to TRBJ2-5, with D possibly being TRBD2 (5 bases). The germline CDR1 and CDR2 sequences are MDHEN and SYDVKM. The CDR3 has 13 residues. V dropped 6 bases and J dropped 5 bases, with 13 bases sitting between them. CDR3 loop: CASSDYDDETQYF. CDR3 coding DNA: TGTGCCAGCAGCGACTACGATGATGAGACCCAGTACTTC.

This sequence joins TRBV4-1 and TRBJ2-7; unclear D gene. The V end was cut by 4 bases, the J end by 0 bases, with 13 bases between. CDR1 is MGHRA, CDR2 YSYEKL, per germline. This CDR3 is 15 amino acids long. CDR3 residues: CASSRLTASSYEQYF. As DNA, the CDR3 is TGCGCCAGCAGCCGTTTGACTGCAAGCTCCTACGAGCAGTACTTC.

The V call is TRBV19, the J call TRBJ2-7; unclear D gene. Germline V gives CDR1 LNHDA, CDR2 SQIVND (reference sequence). V dropped 2 bases and J dropped 5 bases, with 10 bases sitting between them. The CDR3 covers 13 residues. The CDR3 DNA follows: TGTGCCAGTAGTATAACTGGAGCTGACGAGCAGTACGTC. Translation: CASSITGADEQYV.

CDR3 residues: CASSDSGLAGEVTDTQYF. DNA for the CDR3: TGTGCCAGCAGTGACTCGGGACTAGCGGGAGAAGTTACAGATACGCAGTATTTT. The V and J genes are TRBV25-1 and TRBJ2-3; 14 nucleotides line up with TRBD2. The CDR3 totals 18 residues. The V segment lost 3 bases and the J segment 3 bases; nucleotides outside the gene matches: 8. Germline V gives CDR1 MGHDK, CDR2 SYGVNS.

The chain joins TRBV4-2 to TRBJ2-1; possibly TRBD2 for D (7 bases). This CDR3 has 14 residues. CDR1 is LGHNA, CDR2 YNFKEQ, per germline. The V end lost 3 bases, the J end lost 4 bases, and 10 bases lay between the germline ends. CDR3 region: CASSQSGTYNEQFF. CDR3 sequence (DNA): TGTGCCAGCAGCCAGAGCGGGACATACAATGAGCAGTTCTTC.

This chain connects TRBV19 to TRBJ2-1, with 11 bases aligning to TRBD2. The CDR3 spans 15 residues. In germline, CDR1 is LNHDA, CDR2 SQIVND (reference sequence). The V gene end was trimmed by 6 bases and the J gene end by 6 bases; junction bases not matched to a gene: 7. The CDR3 sequence is CASSLLAGGSNEQFF. CDR3 coding DNA: TGTGCCAGTAGCCTGCTAGCGGGAGGTTCCAATGAGCAGTTCTTC.

The chain is built from TRBV7-9 and TRBJ2-5; tentative D call: TRBD2 (7 bases). CDR1 is SEHNR, CDR2 FQNEAQ, per germline (reference sequence). V shed 4 bases and J shed 5 bases, with 17 bases lying between them. The CDR3 is made up of 15 amino acids. Written as DNA, the CDR3 is TGTGCCAGCAGCTCAGGGGAGGGTCCTAGGGAGACCCAGTACTTC. Its translation: CASSSGEGPRETQYF.